A single sample gave rise to the 4 T cell receptor beta chains below, sequenced in a study of cytomegalovirus exposure and HLA in healthy donors. It was with 60 Vbeta and 13 Jbeta primers that the PCR ran. Assay used: immunoSEQ multiplex PCR; TCRdb lists only in-frame clones, some missing. The sample lists 150,000 to 200,000 clones, around 76% seen once, with under 2% in the top ten. The sequenced sample was PBMCs. The receptors were gathered from a man aged 30 to 39 in good health and CMV-seronegative.

The rearrangement links TRBV4-1 to TRBJ2-3; D unclear. V gave up 2 bases and J gave up 0 bases, with 9 bases separating them. The CDR3 extends over 15 amino acids. Germline loops: CDR1 MGHRA, CDR2 YSYEKL. Written as DNA, the CDR3 is TGCGCCAGCAGCCAACACGTCGGGAGCACAGATACGCAGTATTTT. This translates into CASSQHVGSTDTQYF.

V gene TRBV14 combines with J gene TRBJ1-2; 7 bases agree with TRBD1. The CDR3 totals 15 residues. Germline V gene sequence: CDR1 SGHDN, CDR2 FVKESK. V shed 4 bases, J shed 4 bases, and the junction held 9 bases outside the gene matches. CDR3 amino acids: CASSLGDSRRYGYTF. For the CDR3, the DNA is TGTGCCAGCAGCCTAGGGGACAGCCGACGCTATGGCTACACCTTC.

This clone was picked up one time. V is TRBV6-6 and J is TRBJ1-5; the D is unclear. V gave up 2 bases and J gave up 5 bases, with 13 bases separating them. The CDR3 is made up of 15 amino acids. Germline V lookup: CDR1 MNHNY, CDR2 SVGAGI (reference sequence). The DNA for the CDR3 is TGTGCCAGCAGTTACGGCTCGGGGTTCGATCAGCCCCAGCATTTT. Its translation is CASSYGSGFDQPQHF.

The CDR3 spells CASFRYGSVETQYF. CDR3 in DNA: TGTGCCAGCTTTCGTTACGGTTCTGTGGAGACCCAGTACTTC. The chain couples TRBV7-9 to TRBJ2-5; no clear D. The CDR3 sequence is 14 residues long. Trimming took off 8 bases at V and 5 bases at J, with 18 bases between the two ends. Germline CDR1 SEHNR, CDR2 FQNEAQ (reference sequence).